The 17 T cell receptor beta chains given below trace back to one sample, sequenced in a study of T cell changes during pregnancy in multiple sclerosis. Assay: immunoSEQ multiplex PCR; the TCRdb copy retains only in-frame clones and omits some. The sample shows about 40,000 clones, 80% to 90% of them seen only once. Source: CD4+ T cells from peripheral blood mononuclear cells, taken after pregnancy. Receptor source: a female donor with multiple sclerosis, enrolled in a pregnancy study.

Remarks on this clone: Within the sample, other DNA sequences also encode this same CDR3. V gene TRBV28 combines with J gene TRBJ1-2, with a tentative D call TRBD1 (5 bases). The CDR3 consists of 12 residues. Germline CDR1 MDHEN, CDR2 SYDVKM. Trimming took off 4 bases at V and 4 bases at J, with 7 bases between the two ends. The CDR3 sequence: CASSSGGYGYTF. For the CDR3, the DNA is TGTGCCAGCAGTTCGGGGGGCTATGGCTACACCTTC.

With regard to this clone: The junction differs from germline at one of its ends, possibly a read error. The gene calls are TRBV10-3 and TRBJ2-7; D is perhaps TRBD2 (6 bases). Germline V lookup: CDR1 ENHRY, CDR2 SYGVKD. This CDR3 region has 12 residues. The CDR3 DNA reads as TGTGCCATCAGTGATTGGAGGGTTGGGGAAAACTTC. Encoded protein: CAISDWRVGENF.

This chain connects TRBV10-3 to TRBJ1-1; D is perhaps TRBD1 (5 bases). Germline loops: CDR1 ENHRY, CDR2 SYGVKD. Between the trimmed V and J ends, which lost 4 bases and 4 bases, there was a span of 13 bases. This CDR3 is built from 14 residues. CDR3: CAISGQGPATEAFF. DNA for the CDR3: TGTGCCATCAGTGGTCAGGGCCCGGCCACTGAAGCTTTCTTT.

This chain joins TRBV7-2 and TRBJ2-1, with 13 bases lining up with TRBD2. The CDR3 has 15 amino acids. From germline, CDR1 is SGHTA and CDR2 FQGNSA. The trim removed 5 bases at V and 7 bases at J, leaving 5 bases unmatched. The DNA for the CDR3 is TGTGCCAGCAGCCCATCGACTAGCGGGAGGAATGAGCAGTTCTTC. The encoded protein is CASSPSTSGRNEQFF.

The CDR3 region is CASSSQGVQETQYF. CDR3 DNA sequence: TGTGCCAGTAGTTCACAGGGGGTCCAAGAGACCCAGTACTTC. This chain uses TRBV19 with TRBJ2-5; 8 bases line up with TRBD1. After removal of 5 bases from V and 1 base from J, the junction contained 3 bases not matched to a gene. The CDR3 runs 14 residues. The germline V gene encodes CDR1 LNHDA and CDR2 SQIVND (reference sequence).

This chain links TRBV23-1 with TRBJ2-7; TRBD1 might be the D (6 bases). Being an ORF, TRBV23-1 has a function that is uncertain. Trimming left V 3 bases short and J 3 bases short, with 21 bases between. The CDR3 sequence is 17 residues long. The CDR3 sequence: CASSQDSATKNHYEQYF. Written as DNA, the CDR3 is TGCGCCAGCAGTCAGGACAGCGCAACAAAGAATCACTACGAGCAGTACTTC.

The chain has TRBV5-4 and TRBJ2-5, with TRBD1 identical over 10 bases. The germline V gene encodes CDR1 SGHNT and CDR2 YYREEE (reference sequence). Losses at the gene ends were 6 bases for V and 2 bases for J; bases not matched to a gene: 10. CDR3 length: 16 residues. The CDR3 sequence is CASTPLPGQGQETQYF. The CDR3 region has the DNA TGTGCCAGCACCCCACTCCCGGGACAGGGGCAAGAGACCCAGTACTTC.

The chain's CDR3 is CASSHSGVTNEKLFF. For the CDR3, the DNA is TGTGCCAGCTCACACTCAGGGGTAACTAATGAAAAACTGTTTTTT. This chain joins TRBV18 and TRBJ1-4; TRBD1 is a possible D gene (6 bases). Between the trimmed V and J ends, which lost 4 bases and 1 base, there was a span of 10 bases. The CDR3 runs to 15 residues. CDR1 and CDR2 (germline): KGHSH, LQKENI.

The gene calls are TRBV5-4 and TRBJ2-7; 7 positions agree with TRBD2. In germline, CDR1 is SGHNT, CDR2 YYREEE (reference sequence). CDR3 length equals 14 residues. The V gene end was trimmed by 5 bases and the J gene end by 0 bases; junction bases not matched to a gene: 5. CDR3 region: CASRVTSDSYEQYF. The CDR3 DNA follows: TGTGCCAGCAGGGTCACTAGCGACTCCTACGAGCAGTACTTC.

This clone qualifies as medium-sized. The chain is built from TRBV5-1 and TRBJ1-2, with no clear D. This CDR3 is built from 13 residues. Germline V CDR1 and CDR2: SGHRS, YFSETQ. Trimming took 2 bases from V and 8 from J, leaving 13 bases between them. Here the CDR3 reads CASSFTGEEGYTF. CDR3 DNA sequence: TGCGCCAGCAGCTTTACGGGAGAGGAGGGCTACACCTTC.

The chain links TRBV7-2 to TRBJ2-2, with 9 positions matching TRBD2. In germline, CDR1 is SGHTA, CDR2 FQGNSA. The CDR3 is 18 amino acids. V shed 1 base and J 0 bases; nucleotides not matched to a gene: 6. The CDR3: CASSLGAASGTNTGELFF. The CDR3 bases are TGTGCCAGCAGCTTAGGGGCGGCTAGCGGGACGAACACCGGGGAGCTGTTTTTT.

The chain carries TRBV4-3 and TRBJ2-1; 13 bases line up with TRBD2. This CDR3 has 15 amino acids. V shed 2 bases, J shed 10 bases, and the junction held 5 bases outside the gene matches. Germline CDR1 reads LGHNA; CDR2 reads YSLEER. For the CDR3, the DNA is TGCGCCAGCAGCCAATCGGGACTAGCGGGACGGGAGCAGTTCTTC. This gives the protein CASSQSGLAGREQFF.

This rearrangement joins TRBV5-1 to TRBJ2-5; 9 nucleotides align to TRBD2. Germline trimming cut 3 bases from V and 5 bases from J; bases unmatched to any gene: 8. This CDR3 spans 15 amino acids. Germline V gene data show CDR1 as SGHRS and CDR2 as YFSETQ. CDR3 nucleotide sequence: TGCGCCAGCAGCTCCGATAGCGGGAGCTGGGAGACCCAGTACTTC. Translated, it gives CASSSDSGSWETQYF.

The V call is TRBV11-2, the J call TRBJ2-1; 7 bases fit TRBD2. The CDR3 has 18 residues. Germline V gene sequence: CDR1 SGHAT, CDR2 FQNNGV. V was pared by 2 bases and J by 2 bases, with 12 bases of the junction left unmatched. CDR3 amino acids: CASSLRISSAGAYNEQFF. The CDR3, as DNA: TGTGCCAGCAGCTTAAGAATTTCGTCGGCGGGAGCCTACAATGAGCAGTTCTTC.

This clone appeared a single time. The rearrangement links TRBV10-3 to TRBJ2-5; tentative D call: TRBD2 (5 bases). V was cut by 8 bases and J by 2 bases, with 15 bases left in between. The germline CDR1 and CDR2 sequences are ENHRY and SYGVKD. CDR3 size: 14 residues. CDR3 nucleotides: TGTGCCATCGGAGGTTCGGCTGGGCAAGAGACCCAGTACTTC. Amino acid sequence: CAIGGSAGQETQYF.

V usage is TRBV11-3 and J usage is TRBJ2-1; 7 nucleotides agree with TRBD2. The ends lost 0 bases at V and 2 bases at J; junction bases unmatched: 1. The CDR3 consists of 15 residues. Germline loops: CDR1 SGHNT, CDR2 YENEEA. As DNA, the CDR3 is TGTGCCAGCAGCTTAGAAACTAGCGCCTACAATGAGCAGTTCTTC. Amino acid sequence: CASSLETSAYNEQFF. Filled out from reference TRBV11-3 and TRBJ2-1, the complete variable domain reads EAGVVQSPRYKIIEKKQPVAFWCNPISGHNTLYWYLQNLGQGPELLIRYENEEAVDDSQLPKDRFSAERLKGVDSTLKIQPAELGDSAVYLCASSLETSAYNEQFFGPGTRLTVL.

The chain carries TRBV19 and TRBJ1-2; TRBD1 matches at 9 bases. Losses at the gene ends were 7 bases for V and 7 bases for J; bases not matched to a gene: 16. The CDR3 loop spans 16 amino acids. Germline assignment: CDR1 LNHDA and CDR2 SQIVND (reference sequence). The CDR3 DNA reads as TGTGCCAGTACTTCCTCGGGACAGGGACGGGGAAGTGGCTACACCTTC. Protein product: CASTSSGQGRGSGYTF.